This entry describes one TCR beta chain. The entry originates in a study of blood T cell repertoires in COVID-19. At the level of the study: Some COVID-19 samples were acute and others convalescent; all came from the United States, Italy and Spain. Sources were T cells, B-cell-depleted T cells, or PBMCs; the material itself was cDNA or gDNA.

Methods used by the authors: Scientists estimated how many nucleated cells there were by amplifying reference gene primers. TCRdb's table, derived via immunoSEQ multiplex PCR, lists solely in-frame clones and lacks some. Clone size and V and J calls were adopted from that table, with D and trimming inferred from the DNA. The repertoire holds around 110,000 clones, with 90% as singletons. The CDR3 has 14 amino acids. V was trimmed by 4 bases and J by 4 bases, leaving 13 bases between them. Germline V gene lookup returns CDR1 LGHDT and CDR2 YNNKEL (reference sequence). The sequence was obtained from a human donor with active COVID-19. The donor label of this sample is uncertain. The genes are TRBV3-1 (or the pseudogene TRBV3-2) and TRBJ1-1; D uncertain. The sample consisted of peripheral blood. The CDR3 spells CASSLSSPLTEAFF. Written as DNA, the CDR3 is TGTGCCAGCAGCCTTTCAAGCCCCCTCACTGAAGCTTTCTTT.